A selection of T cell receptor beta chains follows, all from one sample in a study of technical replicates of blood from a few donors. Sequenced by immunoSEQ multiplex PCR; TCRdb stores in-frame clones only, minus some. The sample holds 50,000 to 70,000 clones, around 95% seen once. Input material: PBMCs. Receptor source: a human donor in good health. Some clones in this sample may be carry-over from other donors' samples. CDR3s include the opening cysteine and the closing phenylalanine or tryptophan. D genes are given only for firm matches. Only some rows state a clone size, as once, few, many or a class for expanded clones.

d_gene,j_gene,len,v_gene,abundance,CDR3nt,CDR3aa
NA,TRBJ2-1,15,TRBV4-3,NA,TGCGCCAGCAGCCAAGGACTAGTCGGCTACAATGAGCAGTTCTTC,CASSQGLVGYNEQFF
TRBD2,TRBJ2-5,15,TRBV5-4,NA,TGTGCCAGCAGGTCCAAGGAGGCGGGAGGGGAGACCCAGTACTTC,CASRSKEAGGETQYF
TRBD1,TRBJ1-2,14,TRBV28,NA,TGTGCCAGCAGTGCTACCGACAGGGCCTATGGCTACACCTTC,CASSATDRAYGYTF
NA,TRBJ1-6,15,TRBV13,NA,TGTGCCAGCAGCTTAGGAGGAGGCGGGACTTCACCCCTCCACTTT,CASSLGGGGTSPLHF
NA,TRBJ2-7,12,TRBV2,NA,TGTGCCAGCAGTGAATCAGGGTTCGAGCAGTACTTC,CASSESGFEQYF
NA,TRBJ2-5,21,TRBV1,NA,TGCACCAGCAGCCAACCCCGGAGGACTAGCGGGAGAAGTATGTTTCGGGAGACCCAGTACTTC,CTSSQPRRTSGRSMFRETQYF
TRBD1,TRBJ1-2,14,TRBV27,NA,TGTGCCAGCAGTTCCAACAGGGGGCAGGGTGGCTACACCTTC,CASSSNRGQGGYTF
TRBD2,TRBJ2-1,18,TRBV5-1,NA,TGCGCCAGCAGCTACGCCGGGACTAGCGGGGGGGCCAACAATGAGCAGTTCTTC,CASSYAGTSGGANNEQFF
NA,TRBJ2-1,14,TRBV5-1,NA,TGCGCCAGTGCTCCGGGAGAGGCGTACAATGAGCAGTTCTTC,CASAPGEAYNEQFF
TRBD2,TRBJ2-3,16,TRBV4-1,once,TGCGCCAGCAGCCAAGCGGATGGTAGCGGGGTACCTAATCGACATTTT,CASSQADGSGVPNRHF